This record looks at one T cell receptor (beta chain) sequence and its context. Its target is not known. The approximately 130-subject validation cohort, separate from the approximately 630-subject first cohort, included the donors. The record originates from a study of cytomegalovirus exposure and HLA in healthy donors. General study findings and limits: In the roughly 120 validation repertoires, a later analysis found that first-cohort TCR clusters tended to co-occur. In vitro testing confirmed a few CMV-associated chains as specific for CMV antigens.

J gave up 0 bases and V 3 bases, and 11 bases lay outside the gene matches. Germline CDR1 LNHNV, CDR2 YYDKDF (reference sequence). The CDR3 extends over 18 amino acids. Assay used: immunoSEQ multiplex PCR; TCRdb lists only in-frame clones, some missing. The repertoire has around 65,000 clones, roughly 92% of them found once; the top ten carry approximately 5%. This TCR was recovered from a man younger than 35 in good health and CMV-seropositive. The genes are TRBV15 and TRBJ1-5; 7 bases map to TRBD1. Sequencing used PBMCs. CDR3 DNA: TGTGCCACCAGCAGCCTCCGGGACAGCGTCTATAGCAATCAGCCCCAGCATTTT. Amino acids: CATSSLRDSVYSNQPQHF.